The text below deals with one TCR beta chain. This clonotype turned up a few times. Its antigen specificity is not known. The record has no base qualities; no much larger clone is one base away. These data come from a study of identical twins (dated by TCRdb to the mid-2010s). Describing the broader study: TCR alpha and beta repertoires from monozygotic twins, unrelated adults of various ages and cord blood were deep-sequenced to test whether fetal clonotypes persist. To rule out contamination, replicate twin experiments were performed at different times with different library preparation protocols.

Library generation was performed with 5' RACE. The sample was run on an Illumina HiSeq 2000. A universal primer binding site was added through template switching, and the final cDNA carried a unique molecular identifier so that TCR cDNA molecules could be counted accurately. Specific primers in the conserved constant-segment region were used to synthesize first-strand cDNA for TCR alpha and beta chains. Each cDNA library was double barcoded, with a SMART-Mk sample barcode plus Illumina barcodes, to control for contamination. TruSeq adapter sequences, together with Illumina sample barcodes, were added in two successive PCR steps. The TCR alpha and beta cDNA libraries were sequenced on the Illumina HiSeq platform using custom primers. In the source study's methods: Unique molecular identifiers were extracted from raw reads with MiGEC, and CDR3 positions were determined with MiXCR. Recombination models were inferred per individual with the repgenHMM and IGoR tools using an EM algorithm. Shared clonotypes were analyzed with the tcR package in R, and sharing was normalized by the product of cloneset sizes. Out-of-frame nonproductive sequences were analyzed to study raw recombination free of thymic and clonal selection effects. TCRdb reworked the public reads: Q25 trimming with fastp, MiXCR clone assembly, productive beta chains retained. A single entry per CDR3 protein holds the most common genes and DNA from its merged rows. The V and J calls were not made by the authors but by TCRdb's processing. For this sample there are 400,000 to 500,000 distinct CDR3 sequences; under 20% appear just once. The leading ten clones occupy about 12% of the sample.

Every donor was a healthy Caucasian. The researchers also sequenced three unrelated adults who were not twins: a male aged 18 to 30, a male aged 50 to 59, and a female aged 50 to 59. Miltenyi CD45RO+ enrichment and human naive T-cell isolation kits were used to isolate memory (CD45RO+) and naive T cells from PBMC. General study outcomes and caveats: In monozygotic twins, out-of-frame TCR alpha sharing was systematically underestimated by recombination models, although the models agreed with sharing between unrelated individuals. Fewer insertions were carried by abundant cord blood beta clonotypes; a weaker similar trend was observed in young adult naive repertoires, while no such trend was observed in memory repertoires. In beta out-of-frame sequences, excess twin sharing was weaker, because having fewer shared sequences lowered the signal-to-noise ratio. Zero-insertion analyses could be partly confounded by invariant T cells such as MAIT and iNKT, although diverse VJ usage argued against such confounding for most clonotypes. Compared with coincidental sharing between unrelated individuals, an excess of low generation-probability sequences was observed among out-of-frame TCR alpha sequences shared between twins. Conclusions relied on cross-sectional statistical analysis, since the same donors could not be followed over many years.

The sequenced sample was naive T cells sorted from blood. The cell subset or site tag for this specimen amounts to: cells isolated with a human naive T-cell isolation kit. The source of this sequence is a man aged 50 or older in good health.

The CDR3 sequence is CASSETWGLGEQYF. The nucleotide sequence is TGTGCCAGCAGTGAAACTTGGGGCCTGGGGGAGCAGTACTTC. Recombination connected TRBV6-1 to TRBJ2-7; the D gene is perhaps TRBD1, from 5 matching bases. Deletion took 2 bases off V and 7 bases off J, with a span of 15 bases between the germline ends. From a lookup of the germline V gene, CDR1 and CDR2 are MNHNS and SASEGT. The CDR3, from cysteine to phenylalanine, totals 14 residues. Only the CDR3 part of the read is kept: 42 bases, read in frame from the first base.